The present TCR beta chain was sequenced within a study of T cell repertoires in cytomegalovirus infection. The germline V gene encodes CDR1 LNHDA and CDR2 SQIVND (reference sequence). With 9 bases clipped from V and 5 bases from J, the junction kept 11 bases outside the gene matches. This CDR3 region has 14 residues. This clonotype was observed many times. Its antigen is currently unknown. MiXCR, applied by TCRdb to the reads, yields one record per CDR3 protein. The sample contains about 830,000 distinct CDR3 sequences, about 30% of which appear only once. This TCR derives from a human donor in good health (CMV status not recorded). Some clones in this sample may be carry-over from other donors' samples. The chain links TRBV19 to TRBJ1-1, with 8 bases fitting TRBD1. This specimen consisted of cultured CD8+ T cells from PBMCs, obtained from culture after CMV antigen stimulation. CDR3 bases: TGTGCCAGCAACCCCACGGACAGGGTGACTGAAGCTTTCTTT. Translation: CASNPTDRVTEAFF. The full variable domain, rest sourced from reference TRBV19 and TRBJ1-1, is DGGITQSPKYLFRKEGQNVTLSCEQNLNHDAMYWYRQDPGQGLRLIYYSQIVNDFQKGDIAEGYSVSREKKESFPLTVTSAQKNPTAFYLCASNPTDRVTEAFFGQGTRLTVV.